The present TCR beta chain was sequenced within a study of T cell responses to AZD1222 COVID-19 vaccine. As for this clone: What it recognizes is unknown.

Sequenced by immunoSEQ multiplex PCR; TCRdb stores in-frame clones only, minus some. This table has roughly 90,000 clones, approximately 83% appearing once. V lost 1 base, J lost 4 bases, and 9 bases stayed unmatched. This CDR3 spans 17 amino acids. The V gene's germline CDR1 is SGHNT and CDR2 YENEEA. Study conclusions and caveats: Reports indicate that nearly half of spike-specific TCRs are directed at unmutated variant regions. The donor cohort was predominantly white British with a female majority, and clonal diversity may have been underestimated. Seropositive status at baseline applied to only a handful of AZD1222 recipients.

The clonotype comes from an adult in good health. This specimen consisted of peripheral blood, obtained on day 0 of AZD1222 vaccination. This chain connects TRBV11-3 to TRBJ2-5; 10 bases line up with TRBD1. CDR3 sequence reads: CASSLGGTGELGETQYF. CDR3 sequence (DNA): TGTGCCAGCAGCTTAGGGGGGACAGGGGAGTTGGGAGAGACCCAGTACTTC.